The rows below give T cell receptor beta chains drawn from one sample of a study of shared clonotypes between healthy human individuals. Libraries were prepared by immunoSEQ multiplex PCR; TCRdb keeps only in-frame clonotypes and omits some of them. The data hold about 470,000 clones, with roughly 80% observed a single time. The material sequenced was PBMCs. These receptors all come from a woman aged 40 to 49 in good health. Some clones in this sample may be carry-over from other donors' samples. CDR3s include the opening cysteine and the closing phenylalanine or tryptophan. Each record gives: clone size, V gene, D gene, J gene, CDR3 protein, CDR3 DNA. A D gene is named only where the DNA matches it firmly. Where a row states a size, it is once, few, many or the class of an expanded clone; other rows omit it.

.,TRBV4-2,.,TRBJ1-3,CASSQDPWQESGNTIYF,TGTGCCAGCAGCCAAGATCCCTGGCAGGAGAGTGGAAACACCATATATTTT
.,TRBV2,.,TRBJ1-2,CASKNGGAYYGYTF,TGTGCCAGCAAAAACGGTGGGGCGTACTATGGCTACACCTTC
.,TRBV19,.,TRBJ2-1,CASTYGTGSYNEQFF,TGTGCCTCCACTTACGGGACCGGCTCCTACAATGAGCAGTTCTTC
once,TRBV6-5,.,TRBJ1-2,CASSLEEYDGYTF,TGTGCCAGCAGTTTGGAGGAGTACGATGGCTACACCTTC
.,TRBV5-4,.,TRBJ1-2,CASSLSARWNGYTF,TGTGCCAGCAGCTTGAGTGCCAGATGGAATGGCTACACCTTC
.,TRBV5-4,.,TRBJ1-6,CASSRGSNNSPLHF,TGTGCCAGCAGCCGGGGATCAAATAATTCACCCCTCCACTTT
.,TRBV2,.,TRBJ2-5,CASKKGRTQETQYF,TGTGCCAGCAAAAAAGGGCGGACCCAAGAGACCCAGTACTTC
few,TRBV9,TRBD1,TRBJ2-1,CASSVGQGAGNEQFF,TGTGCCAGCAGCGTAGGACAGGGGGCAGGGAATGAGCAGTTCTTC
.,TRBV25-1,TRBD2,TRBJ2-1,CASSDAGGPNEQFF,TGTGCCAGCAGTGATGCGGGAGGGCCCAATGAGCAGTTCTTC
few,TRBV7-6,TRBD2,TRBJ2-1,CASSALAGGGYNEQFF,TGTGCCAGCAGCGCCCTAGCGGGAGGTGGGTACAATGAGCAGTTCTTC
.,TRBV27,TRBD2,TRBJ2-7,CASSSNSGRVSYEQYF,TGTGCCAGCAGTTCAAATAGCGGGAGAGTATCCTACGAGCAGTACTTC
.,TRBV7-8,.,TRBJ1-2,CASSLETSNYGYTF,TGTGCCAGCAGCCTAGAGACAAGTAACTATGGCTACACCTTC
.,TRBV7-9,.,TRBJ2-1,CASSSRQLPYNEQFF,TGTGCCAGCAGCTCCCGACAGCTACCCTACAATGAGCAGTTCTTC
.,TRBV19,.,TRBJ1-5,CASSDRRNQPQHF,TGTGCCAGTAGCGACAGGCGCAATCAGCCCCAGCATTTT
.,TRBV6-5,.,TRBJ2-1,CASHSSPSYNEQFF,TGTGCCTCCCACAGTTCCCCTTCCTACAATGAGCAGTTCTTC
few,TRBV27,.,TRBJ2-7,CASRPGPRYEQYF,TGTGCCAGCAGGCCGGGACCGAGATACGAGCAGTACTTC
.,TRBV7-9,.,TRBJ2-1,CASGTGNLDNEQFF,TGTGCCAGCGGAACCGGGAATTTGGACAATGAGCAGTTCTTC
.,TRBV15,TRBD1,TRBJ2-1,CATSSRDSDLEQFF,TGTGCCACCAGCAGCCGGGACAGCGATTTGGAGCAGTTCTTC
.,TRBV5-1,TRBD2,TRBJ2-1,CASSSPRTSGRASYNEQFF,TGCGCCAGCAGCTCTCCCCGGACTAGCGGGAGGGCCAGCTACAATGAGCAGTTCTTC
.,TRBV19,.,TRBJ2-2,CASSPGHLRTGELFF,TGTGCCAGTAGTCCCGGACACCTGCGCACCGGGGAGCTGTTTTTT
few,TRBV11-1,.,TRBJ1-5,CASSLGGQANQPQHF,TGTGCCAGCAGCTTAGGAGGACAAGCGAATCAGCCCCAGCATTTT
few,TRBV7-2,.,TRBJ2-3,CASSFRRAASTDTQYF,TGTGCCAGCAGCTTTAGGCGGGCCGCTAGCACAGATACGCAGTATTTT
.,TRBV9,.,TRBJ2-3,CASSRRGVTDTQYF,TGTGCCAGCAGCCGAAGGGGAGTCACAGATACGCAGTATTTT
.,TRBV5-4,TRBD2,TRBJ2-1,CASSPREFTYNEQFF,TGTGCCAGCAGCCCGCGGGAGTTCACCTACAATGAGCAGTTCTTC